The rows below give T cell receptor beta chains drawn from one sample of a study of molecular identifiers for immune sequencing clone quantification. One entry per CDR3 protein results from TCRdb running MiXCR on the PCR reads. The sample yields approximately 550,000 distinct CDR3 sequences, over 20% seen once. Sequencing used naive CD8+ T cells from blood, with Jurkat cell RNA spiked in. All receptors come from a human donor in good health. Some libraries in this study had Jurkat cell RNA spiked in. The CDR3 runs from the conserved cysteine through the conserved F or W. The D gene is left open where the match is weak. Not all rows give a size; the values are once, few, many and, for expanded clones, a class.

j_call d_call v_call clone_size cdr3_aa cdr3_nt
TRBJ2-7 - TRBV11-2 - CASSLVVGVHYEQYF TGTGCCAGCAGCTTAGTTGTTGGGGTACACTACGAGCAGTACTTC
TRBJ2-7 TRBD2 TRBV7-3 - CASSASLLTSREYDEQYF TGTGCCAGCAGCGCCTCGCTTCTGACTAGCCGGGAGTATGACGAGCAGTACTTC
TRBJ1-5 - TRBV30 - CAWSGRAGNQPQHF TGTGCCTGGAGTGGCAGGGCGGGCAATCAGCCCCAGCATTTT
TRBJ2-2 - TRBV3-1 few CASSQAFYIGGANTGELFF TGTGCCAGCAGCCAAGCGTTTTACATAGGAGGAGCGAACACCGGGGAGCTGTTTTTT
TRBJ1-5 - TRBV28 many CASSSREGFQPQHF TGTGCCAGCAGTTCTAGGGAGGGTTTTCAGCCCCAGCATTTT
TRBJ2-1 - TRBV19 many CASSIRTRSNEQFF TGTGCCAGTAGTATAAGGACGAGATCCAATGAGCAGTTCTTC
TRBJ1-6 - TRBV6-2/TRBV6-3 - CASSYSGRPVMSPLHF TGTGCCAGCAGTTACTCGGGCAGGCCCGTGATGTCACCCCTCCACTTT
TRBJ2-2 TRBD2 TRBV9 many CASSRVAGAHGELFF TGTGCCAGCAGCCGGGTAGCGGGAGCCCACGGGGAGCTGTTTTTT
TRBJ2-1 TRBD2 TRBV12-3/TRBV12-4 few CASSPSTSGDLNEQFF TGTGCCAGCAGTCCTTCGACTAGCGGGGACTTAAATGAGCAGTTCTTC
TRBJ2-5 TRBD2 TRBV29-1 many CSVEGTSENQETQYF TGCAGCGTTGAGGGGACTAGCGAAAACCAAGAGACCCAGTACTTC
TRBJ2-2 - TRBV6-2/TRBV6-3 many CASSYVSAVNTGELFF TGTGCCAGCAGTTACGTATCAGCGGTGAACACCGGGGAGCTGTTTTTT
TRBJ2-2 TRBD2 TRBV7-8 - CANSPRIAGGNTGELFF TGTGCCAACAGCCCCCGGATAGCGGGGGGTAACACCGGGGAGCTGTTTTTT
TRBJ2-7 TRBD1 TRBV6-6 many CASRPGTGSTEQYF TGTGCCAGCAGACCCGGGACAGGGAGTACCGAGCAGTACTTC
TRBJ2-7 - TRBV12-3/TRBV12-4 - CASSLYRRDSREQYF TGTGCCAGCAGTTTATATAGGCGGGACTCCCGCGAGCAGTACTTC
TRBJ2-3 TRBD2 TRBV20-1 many CSATTLAGGTDTQYF TGCAGTGCGACCACCCTAGCGGGGGGCACAGATACGCAGTATTTT
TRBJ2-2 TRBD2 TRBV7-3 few CASSPARLAGDTGELFF TGTGCCAGCAGCCCAGCGCGACTAGCGGGAGACACCGGGGAGCTGTTTTTT
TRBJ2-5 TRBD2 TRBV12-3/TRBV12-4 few CASSFFGGGPQETQYF TGTGCCAGCAGTTTTTTTGGCGGGGGGCCCCAAGAGACCCAGTACTTC
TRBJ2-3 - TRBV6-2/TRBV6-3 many CASSLGKTDTQYF TGTGCCAGCAGTCTAGGGAAGACAGATACGCAGTATTTT
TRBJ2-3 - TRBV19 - CASSIMPEGTDTQYF TGTGCCAGTAGTATTATGCCAGAGGGCACAGATACGCAGTATTTT
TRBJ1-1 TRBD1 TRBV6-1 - CASSVGQGTEAFF TGTGCCAGCAGTGTAGGACAGGGGACTGAAGCTTTCTTT
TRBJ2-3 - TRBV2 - CASSELTGSTDTQYF TGTGCCAGCAGTGAGTTAACGGGATCCACAGATACGCAGTATTTT
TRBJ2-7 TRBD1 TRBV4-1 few CASSQGTGGLYF TGCGCCAGCAGCCAAGGGACAGGCGGCCTGTACTTC
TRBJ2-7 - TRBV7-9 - CASSLASGEYYEQYF TGTGCCAGCAGCTTAGCGTCAGGGGAATACTACGAGCAGTACTTC
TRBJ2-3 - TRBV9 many CASPGSDTQYF TGTGCCAGCCCAGGGAGCGATACGCAGTATTTT
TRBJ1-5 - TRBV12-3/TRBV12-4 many CASSQDEGSNGPQHF TGTGCCAGCAGCCAAGACGAGGGCAGTAATGGGCCCCAGCATTTT
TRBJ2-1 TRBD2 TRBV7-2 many CASTHGLADYEQFF TGTGCCAGCACTCATGGACTAGCGGATTATGAGCAGTTCTTC
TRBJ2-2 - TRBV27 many CASSPDTGELFF TGTGCCAGCAGCCCCGACACCGGGGAGCTGTTTTTT
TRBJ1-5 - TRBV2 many CALGQSNQPQHF TGTGCCCTCGGGCAGAGCAATCAGCCCCAGCATTTT
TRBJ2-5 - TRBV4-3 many CASSREQGRETQYF TGCGCCAGCAGCAGGGAACAGGGCCGAGAGACCCAGTACTTC
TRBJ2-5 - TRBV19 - CASSIANREETQYF TGTGCCAGTAGTATCGCAAACAGGGAAGAGACCCAGTACTTC
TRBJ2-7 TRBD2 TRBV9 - CASSVAGTSWNEQYF TGTGCCAGCAGCGTGGCCGGGACTAGCTGGAACGAGCAGTACTTC
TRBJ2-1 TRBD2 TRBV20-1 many CSARPPTSGGLGEQFF TGCAGTGCTAGACCTCCGACTAGCGGGGGTCTTGGGGAGCAGTTCTTC
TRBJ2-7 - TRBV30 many CAWGPTSSYEQYF TGTGCCTGGGGACCTACTAGCTCCTACGAGCAGTACTTC
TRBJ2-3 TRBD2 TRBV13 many CASSILAGTSKTDTQYF TGTGCCAGCAGCATACTCGCCGGGACTAGCAAAACAGATACGCAGTATTTT
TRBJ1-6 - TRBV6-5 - CASSYTGAGDSPLHF TGTGCCAGCAGTTACACGGGGGCCGGGGATTCACCCCTCCACTTT
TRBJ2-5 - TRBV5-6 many CASSLVGEKTQYF TGTGCCAGCAGCTTGGTTGGTGAGAAGACCCAGTACTTC
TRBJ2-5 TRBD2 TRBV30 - CAWDGLAGTETQYF TGTGCCTGGGACGGACTAGCGGGGACAGAGACCCAGTACTTC
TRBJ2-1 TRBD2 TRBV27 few CASRNLLAGPYNGQFF TGTGCCAGCAGAAATCTACTAGCGGGTCCCTACAATGGGCAGTTCTTC
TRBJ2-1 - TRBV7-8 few CASSVWDTSSYNEQFF TGTGCCAGCAGCGTGTGGGACACAAGCTCCTACAATGAGCAGTTCTTC
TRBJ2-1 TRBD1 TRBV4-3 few CASSQMDRRGDNEQFF TGCGCCAGCAGCCAGATGGACAGGAGAGGGGACAATGAGCAGTTCTTC
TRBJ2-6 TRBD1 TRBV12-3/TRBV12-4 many CASSFRPGTGTGANVLTF TGTGCCAGCAGTTTTCGTCCCGGGACAGGGACTGGGGCCAACGTCCTGACTTTC
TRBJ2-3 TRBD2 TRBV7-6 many CASSLGLAGEPDTQYF TGTGCCAGCAGCTTAGGACTAGCGGGAGAACCAGATACGCAGTATTTT
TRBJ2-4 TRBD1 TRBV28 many CASSEEGQKNIQYF TGTGCCAGCAGTGAAGAGGGACAGAAAAACATTCAGTACTTC
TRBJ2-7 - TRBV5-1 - CASSLNFPPAYEQYF TGCGCCAGCAGCTTGAATTTCCCCCCCGCCTACGAGCAGTACTTC
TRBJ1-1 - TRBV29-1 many CSVQWWREVNTEAFF TGCAGCGTTCAATGGTGGAGGGAGGTTAACACTGAAGCTTTCTTT
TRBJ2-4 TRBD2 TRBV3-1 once CASSQVSGGTLAKNIQYF TGTGCCAGCAGCCAAGTTTCGGGAGGGACTCTAGCCAAAAACATTCAGTACTTC
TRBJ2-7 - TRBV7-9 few CASSPHIAYEQYF TGTGCCAGCAGCCCCCATATCGCCTACGAGCAGTACTTC
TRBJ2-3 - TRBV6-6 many CASKSTTDTQYF TGTGCCAGCAAAAGTACGACAGATACGCAGTATTTT
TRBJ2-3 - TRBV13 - CASSPEVERSPPDTQYF TGTGCCAGCAGCCCTGAGGTGGAGCGGAGCCCCCCAGATACGCAGTATTTT
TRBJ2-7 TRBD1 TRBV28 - CASSSLETGQVTSYEQYF TGTGCCAGCAGTTCCCTTGAGACAGGGCAAGTCACCTCCTACGAGCAGTACTTC
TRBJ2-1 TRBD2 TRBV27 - CASSLSAGGRSYNEQFF TGTGCCAGCAGTTTATCCGCGGGGGGGCGATCCTACAATGAGCAGTTCTTC
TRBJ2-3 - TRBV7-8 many CASSAVGGHDTQYF TGTGCCAGCAGCGCGGTTGGGGGGCATGATACGCAGTATTTT
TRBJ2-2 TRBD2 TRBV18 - CASSSTAGALNTGELFF TGTGCCAGCTCATCAACAGCGGGAGCCCTGAACACCGGGGAGCTGTTTTTT
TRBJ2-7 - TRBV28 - CASSLAGGQRYEQYF TGTGCCAGCAGTTTAGCCGGGGGACAGCGCTACGAGCAGTACTTC
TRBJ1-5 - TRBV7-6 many CASSLLRQPQHF TGTGCCAGCAGCTTGTTGCGACAGCCCCAGCATTTT
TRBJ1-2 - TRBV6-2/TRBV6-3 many CASRDRSYGYTF TGTGCCAGCAGAGATCGCTCCTATGGCTACACCTTC
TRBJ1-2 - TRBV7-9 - CASSQSVVHEGYTF TGTGCCAGCAGCCAAAGCGTCGTACATGAGGGCTACACCTTC
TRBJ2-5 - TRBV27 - CASSPLGDGEETRYF TGTGCCAGCAGTCCTCTCGGGGACGGGGAAGAGACCCGGTACTTC